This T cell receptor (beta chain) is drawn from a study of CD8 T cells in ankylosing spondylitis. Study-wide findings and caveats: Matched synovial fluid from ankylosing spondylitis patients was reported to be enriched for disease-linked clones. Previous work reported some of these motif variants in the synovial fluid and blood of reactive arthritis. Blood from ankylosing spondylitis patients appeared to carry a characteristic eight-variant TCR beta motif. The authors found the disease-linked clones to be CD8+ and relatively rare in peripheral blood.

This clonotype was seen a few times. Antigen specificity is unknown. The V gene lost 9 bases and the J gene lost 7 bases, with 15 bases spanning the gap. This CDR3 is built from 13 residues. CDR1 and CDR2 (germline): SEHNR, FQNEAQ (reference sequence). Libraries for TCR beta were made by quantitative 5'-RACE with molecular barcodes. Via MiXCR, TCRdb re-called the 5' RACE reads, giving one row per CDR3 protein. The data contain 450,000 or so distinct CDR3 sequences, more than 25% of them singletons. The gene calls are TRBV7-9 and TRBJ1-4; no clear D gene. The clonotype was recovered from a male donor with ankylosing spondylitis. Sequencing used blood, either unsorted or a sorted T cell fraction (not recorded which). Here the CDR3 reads CASRGSSSEKLFF. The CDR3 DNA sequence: TGTGCCAGTCGAGGGAGCTCTAGTGAAAAACTGTTTTTT.